This section outlines one TCR beta chain sequence together with its context. Its matching antigen is unknown. Read data end 3 residues before the CDR3 end; the end is taken from the germline J gene. The table came from immunoSEQ multiplex PCR; TCRdb's copy has only in-frame clones and leaves some out. This sample carries fewer than 50,000 clones, with 6.5% to 8.5% going to the ten biggest clones. The CDR3 spans 16 residues. Trimming at V came to 0 bases and at J to 6 bases, leaving 3 bases not matched to a gene. Germline V gene sequence: CDR1 SGHRS, CDR2 YFSETQ. The data stem from a study of T cells in women clearing cervical HPV infection. Study-wide results and limits: Cases carried less TRBV6-7 than controls: about 0.1% versus 0.15%.

The rearrangement uses TRBV5-1 and TRBJ1-6; 10 positions agree with TRBD1. The clonotype was recovered from a woman aged 18 to 75 with a cervical HPV16 infection that either progressed to CIN3+ or cleared (not recorded which). The sample was blood buffy coat. CDR3 protein: CASSLAGTGANSPLHF. The CDR3 bases that were read are TGCGCCAGCAGCTTGGCTGGGACAGGGGCTAATTCACCC.